Presented here are 20 T cell receptor beta chains from one specimen sequenced in a study of cytomegalovirus exposure and HLA in healthy donors. PCR used 60 Vbeta primers and 13 Jbeta primers. Produced via immunoSEQ multiplex PCR; TCRdb's table is partial and in-frame only. The table lists approximately 270,000 clones, roughly 80% of them singletons. Sequenced sample: PBMCs. The receptors here all came from a girl aged 2-9 years in good health and CMV-seronegative.

V and J are TRBV28 and TRBJ2-4; the D gene is possibly TRBD2 (5 bases). Germline CDR1 MDHEN, CDR2 SYDVKM. V dropped 5 bases and J dropped 11 bases, with 25 bases sitting between them. The CDR3 is 16 residues long. The CDR3 DNA reads as TGTGCCAGCAGTGAATCCCGAATGAGTGGAGGCGGGCTTCAGTACTTC. It specifies CASSESRMSGGGLQYF.

This rearrangement joins TRBV30 to TRBJ1-3; TRBD1 matches 8 bases. CDR3 length equals 14 residues. The ends lost 8 bases at V and 3 bases at J; junction bases unmatched: 9. Germline assignment: CDR1 GTSNPN and CDR2 SVGIG (reference sequence). This CDR3 is CARGSGQGGNTIYF. In nucleotides, the CDR3 is TGTGCCAGAGGGTCCGGACAGGGTGGAAACACCATATATTTT.

This clone was counted a single time. V gene TRBV7-9 combines with J gene TRBJ1-1, with TRBD1 identical over 7 bases. Looked up from germline, CDR1 is SEHNR and CDR2 is FQNEAQ (reference sequence). This CDR3 has 16 residues. With 4 bases clipped from V and 3 bases from J, the junction kept 11 bases outside the gene matches. This CDR3 is CASSSDLQGWDTEAFF. The CDR3 DNA sequence: TGTGCCAGCAGCTCAGACCTACAGGGGTGGGACACTGAAGCTTTCTTT. Together with reference TRBV7-9 and TRBJ1-1, the CDR3 gives the full variable domain: DTGVSQNPRHKITKRGQNVTFRCDPISEHNRLYWYRQTLGQGPEFLTYFQNEAQLEKSRLLSDRFSAERPKGSFSTLEIQRTEQGDSAMYLCASSSDLQGWDTEAFFGQGTRLTVV.

The table lists this clone with a count of one. The V and J genes are TRBV25-1 and TRBJ1-2; no definite D call. Trimming left V 0 bases short and J 4 bases short, with 3 bases between. Germline CDR1 is MGHDK and CDR2 is SYGVNS. The CDR3 contains 12 residues. This CDR3 is CASSEYSYGYTF. Written as DNA, the CDR3 is TGTGCCAGCAGTGAATACAGCTATGGCTACACCTTC.

The chain carries TRBV11-2 and TRBJ2-5, with D unresolved. The V end was cut by 2 bases, the J end by 7 bases, with 11 bases between. Germline CDR1 reads SGHAT; CDR2 reads FQNNGV. The CDR3 spans 13 residues. In DNA form, the CDR3 reads TGTGCCAGCAGCTTACTTTTTGGCCTGACCCAGTACTTC. It translates to CASSLLFGLTQYF.

V is TRBV7-9 and J is TRBJ2-4; D is undetermined. CDR3 length: 18 amino acids. CDR1 is SEHNR and CDR2 is FQNEAQ in the germline V gene (reference sequence). V lost 1 base to trimming and J lost 1 base, with 17 bases between them. The CDR3 bases are TGTGCCAGCAGCTTAGACCCTAGTAGGCTTCTCGCCAAAAACATTCAGTACTTC. Protein: CASSLDPSRLLAKNIQYF.

The chain employs TRBV6-5 and TRBJ2-2, with D possibly being TRBD1 (5 bases). The CDR3 has 13 residues. The V end was cut by 2 bases, the J end by 7 bases, with 8 bases between. Germline-derived CDR1 and CDR2 are MNHEY and SVGAGI. This CDR3 is CASSYRGFGELFF. As DNA, the CDR3 is TGTGCCAGCAGTTACAGGGGATTCGGGGAGCTGTTTTTT.

The V and J genes are TRBV4-1 and TRBJ2-1; D is ambiguous. Germline values: CDR1 MGHRA, CDR2 YSYEKL. Trimming cost V 0 bases and J 8 bases, with 17 bases left between them. The CDR3 consists of 16 residues. The CDR3 protein is CASSQDESRFVDEQFF. CDR3 DNA: TGCGCCAGCAGCCAAGATGAGAGTCGGTTCGTCGATGAGCAGTTCTTC.

The V and J genes are TRBV4-1 and TRBJ2-1; 10 nucleotides match TRBD2. CDR1 and CDR2 from the germline V gene are MGHRA and YSYEKL. J gave up 8 bases and V 3 bases, and 10 bases lay outside the gene matches. CDR3 size: 16 residues. Written as DNA, the CDR3 is TGCGCCAGCAGCCACGGAGCGGGAGGGCCTTTCGATGAGCAGTTCTTC. Protein sequence: CASSHGAGGPFDEQFF.

The gene calls are TRBV28 and TRBJ1-4; tentative D call: TRBD1 (5 bases). The germline CDR1 and CDR2 sequences are MDHEN and SYDVKM. Trimming took off 2 bases at V and 3 bases at J, with 7 bases between the two ends. The CDR3 has 14 residues. The CDR3 sequence is CASSLGGSNEKLFF. CDR3 in DNA: TGTGCCAGCAGTTTAGGGGGGTCTAATGAAAAACTGTTTTTT. Looking up the rest from reference TRBV28 and TRBJ1-4 gives the full variable domain: DVKVTQSSRYLVKRTGEKVFLECVQDMDHENMFWYRQDPGLGLRLIYFSYDVKMKEKGDIPEGYSVSREKKERFSLILESASTNQTSMYLCASSLGGSNEKLFFGSGTQLSVL.

V gene TRBV27 combines with J gene TRBJ2-7; 8 nucleotides match TRBD2. CDR1 MNHEY and CDR2 SMNVEV come from the germline V gene (reference sequence). V dropped 5 bases and J dropped 4; count of bases not matched to a gene: 10. The CDR3 runs 15 residues. The CDR3 protein is CASSPRGGPWYEQYF. The CDR3, as DNA: TGTGCCAGCAGTCCCCGGGGGGGCCCGTGGTACGAGCAGTACTTC.

This chain uses TRBV10-1 with TRBJ1-1, with TRBD1 matching over 9 bases. CDR3 length equals 17 residues. Germline V gene data show CDR1 as WNHNN and CDR2 as SYGVQD (reference sequence). J lost 0 bases, V lost 4 bases, and 9 bases had no gene match. The chain's CDR3 is CASSGIRDRVMNTEAFF. As DNA, the CDR3 is TGCGCCAGCAGTGGGATCCGGGACAGGGTTATGAACACTGAAGCTTTCTTT.

The J gene is TRBJ2-7, the V gene TRBV15, with 9 bases identical to TRBD2. CDR1 LNHNV and CDR2 YYDKDF come from the germline V gene (reference sequence). Losses at the gene ends were 4 bases for V and 0 bases for J; bases not matched to a gene: 4. CDR3 length: 15 residues. DNA of the CDR3: TGTGCCACCAGCAAAGGGCGGGAGGGCTCCTACGAGCAGTACTTC. Its translation: CATSKGREGSYEQYF.

This chain uses TRBV30 with TRBJ2-3; 9 bases line up with TRBD2. The V segment lost 3 bases and the J segment 2 bases; nucleotides outside the gene matches: 9. This CDR3 comprises 16 residues. The germline V gene encodes CDR1 GTSNPN and CDR2 SVGIG (reference sequence). The CDR3 DNA reads as TGTGCCTGGAGGTCCTCGGGACTAGCCTACACAGATACGCAGTATTTT. It encodes CAWRSSGLAYTDTQYF.

The chain couples TRBV25-1 to TRBJ2-7; 12 bases are a match to TRBD1. CDR1 MGHDK and CDR2 SYGVNS come from the germline V gene. V lost 10 bases and J lost 4; bases outside the gene matches: 5. The CDR3 contains 13 residues. CDR3 in DNA: TGTGCCACCACGGGACAGGGGGCTTACGAGCAGTACTTC. Translating it yields CATTGQGAYEQYF.

The chain is built from TRBV28 and TRBJ2-7, with a tentative D call TRBD2 (6 bases). The V gene lost 9 bases and the J gene lost 0 bases, with 15 bases spanning the gap. The CDR3 runs to 14 residues. Germline V gene data show CDR1 as MDHEN and CDR2 as SYDVKM. CDR3 protein: CASLKGGSSYEQYF. The DNA of the CDR3 is TGTGCCAGTCTTAAGGGAGGTAGCTCCTACGAGCAGTACTTC.

CDR3 in amino acids: CASSPRGETQYF. In nucleotides, the CDR3 is TGTGCCAGTAGTCCAAGGGGTGAGACCCAGTACTTC. The chain employs TRBV19 and TRBJ2-5; possible D gene TRBD1, 5 bases. CDR1 is LNHDA, CDR2 SQIVND, per germline (reference sequence). CDR3 length equals 12 residues. V was clipped by 5 bases and J by 5 bases, with 9 bases between them.

V usage is TRBV6-1 and J usage is TRBJ2-5, with D possibly TRBD1 on 5 matching bases. The CDR3 totals 15 residues. Germline CDR1 MNHNS, CDR2 SASEGT. V lost 0 bases to trimming and J lost 5 bases, with 13 bases between them. The CDR3 DNA reads TGTGCCAGCAGTGAAGCGATGTCCAGGGTTGAGACCCAGTACTTC. It encodes CASSEAMSRVETQYF.

V usage is TRBV7-6 and J usage is TRBJ2-5; 11 positions agree with TRBD2. Germline values: CDR1 SGHVS, CDR2 FNYEAQ. CDR3 length: 16 amino acids. Trimming took 2 bases from V and 1 from J; bases not matched to a gene: 3. The CDR3 region has the DNA TGTGCCAGCAGCTTACGGGGACTAGCGGTCCAAGAGACCCAGTACTTC. This translates into CASSLRGLAVQETQYF.

CDR3 region: CASCLGGVPGANVLTF. CDR3 bases: TGTGCCAGCTGCCTAGGGGGCGTCCCTGGGGCCAACGTCCTGACTTTC. The rearrangement uses TRBV7-9 and TRBJ2-6; TRBD1 matches at 7 bases. The CDR3 consists of 16 residues. The V and J ends lost 8 bases and 2 bases, in that order; junction bases with no gene match: 9. Germline lookup yields CDR1 SEHNR and CDR2 FQNEAQ (reference sequence).